This entry describes one T cell receptor beta chain. These data are taken from a study of blood T cell repertoires in COVID-19. Across the whole study: PBMCs, B-cell-depleted T cells, or T cells were the source of the cDNA or gDNA that made up the material.

TCRdb's table, derived via immunoSEQ multiplex PCR, lists solely in-frame clones and lacks some. This sample carries some 250,000 clones, about 89% of them seen once, and the ten largest clones take roughly 8.3%. Recruits, aged roughly 18 to 100 years, lived in 20 to 30 US areas. Allocation to cohorts depended on clinical history reported by the participants. Symptom resolution, clearance, or two negative PCRs marked the recovered donors of Cohort 3. The clonotype comes from a man between 35 and 55 years old who had recovered from COVID-19. Sequences were obtained from PBMCs or T cells enriched from blood (not recorded which).

CDR3 nucleotides: TGTGCCAGCAGACCGGGACTAGCAAGGTACAATGAGCAGTTCTTC. It yields the protein CASRPGLARYNEQFF. The rearrangement uses TRBV6-5 and TRBJ2-1, with 9 bases that match TRBD2. The CDR3 totals 15 residues. V shed 6 bases, J shed 4 bases, and the junction held 7 bases outside the gene matches. The germline CDR1 and CDR2 sequences are MNHEY and SVGAGI.